Below are 18 T cell receptor beta chains sequenced from a single sample in a study of shared clonotypes between healthy human individuals. Sequencing used immunoSEQ multiplex PCR; TCRdb keeps in-frame clones, though not all of them. The sample has under 2.5 million clones, about nine tenths seen once. Sequenced sample: naive CD4+ T cells from PBMCs. Regarding subset: CD45RA+ positively selected. These receptors originate from a man younger than 35 in good health. Some clones in this sample may be carry-over from other donors' samples.

The chain employs TRBV28 and TRBJ2-4; possibly TRBD1 for D (6 bases). Germline assignment: CDR1 MDHEN and CDR2 SYDVKM. V was cut by 3 bases and J by 2 bases, with 11 bases left in between. This CDR3 is built from 15 residues. The CDR3 protein is CASSLAGDPKNIQYF. In DNA, the CDR3 is TGTGCCAGCAGTTTGGCAGGGGATCCCAAAAACATTCAGTACTTC.

As to this clone: Other DNA sequences within the sample encode an identical CDR3. The V call is TRBV6-5, the J call TRBJ2-7, with 9 bases lining up with TRBD1. CDR1 is MNHEY and CDR2 is SVGAGI in the germline V gene. This CDR3 has 15 amino acids. The J segment lost 2 bases and the V segment lost 0 bases, leaving 2 bases of the junction unmatched. CDR3 region: CASSYSGTGPYEQYF. CDR3 coding DNA: TGTGCCAGCAGTTACTCTGGGACAGGGCCCTACGAGCAGTACTTC.

This sequence joins TRBV14 and TRBJ2-3; a weak D match, TRBD2 (6 bases). Per germline, CDR1 SGHDN and CDR2 FVKESK. The CDR3 is 15 residues long. The V end lost 4 bases, the J end lost 4 bases, and 15 bases lay between the germline ends. The CDR3 DNA reads as TGTGCCAGCAGCCCCCTAGCGACCCGTGCAGATACGCAGTATTTT. This codes for CASSPLATRADTQYF.

This clone was seen only once. The CDR3 here is CASSPGQGLIQYF. The CDR3 DNA sequence: TGTGCCAGCAGCCCGGGACAGGGGCTTATTCAGTACTTC. J is TRBJ2-4 and V is TRBV7-3, with 10 bases fitting TRBD1. J gave up 10 bases and V 5 bases, and 5 bases lay outside the gene matches. This CDR3 comprises 13 residues. Germline loops: CDR1 SGHTA, CDR2 FQGTGA.

The genes are TRBV5-1 and TRBJ2-7; TRBD2 is a possible D gene (6 bases). Germline V lookup: CDR1 SGHRS, CDR2 YFSETQ. V shed 4 bases and J shed 1 base, with 15 bases lying between them. The CDR3 extends over 15 amino acids. CDR3 sequence: CASSADPGGSYEQYF. The CDR3 DNA reads as TGCGCCAGCAGCGCGGATCCCGGAGGGTCCTACGAGCAGTACTTC.

This CDR3 reads CASSHLRASGRLGTDTQYF. The CDR3 DNA sequence: TGTGCCAGCAGCCACCTGCGGGCTAGCGGGAGATTGGGCACAGATACGCAGTATTTT. The genes are TRBV5-4 and TRBJ2-3; 10 nucleotides match TRBD2. The CDR3 has 19 amino acids. CDR1 is SGHNT, CDR2 YYREEE, per germline (reference sequence). Trimming cost V 4 bases and J 1 base; bases outside gene matches: 15.

The chain employs TRBV9 and TRBJ2-7; 13 bases map to TRBD2. Germline CDR1 and CDR2: SGDLS and YYNGEE. This CDR3 contains 16 residues. The V segment lost 4 bases and the J segment 2 bases; nucleotides outside the gene matches: 6. The CDR3 region is CASSKTTSGGTYEQYF. The CDR3 region has the DNA TGTGCCAGCAGCAAAACGACTAGCGGGGGGACCTACGAGCAGTACTTC. Using reference TRBV9 and TRBJ2-7 for the parts outside the CDR3, the full variable domain is DSGVTQTPKHLITATGQRVTLRCSPRSGDLSVYWYQQSLDQGLQFLIQYYNGEERAKGNILERFSAQQFPDLHSELNLSSLELGDSALYFCASSKTTSGGTYEQYFGPGTRLTVT.

In the case of this clone: This same CDR3 is encoded by further DNA sequences in the sample. The gene calls are TRBV5-6 and TRBJ2-5; D might be TRBD1 or TRBD2, each matching 5 bases. Germline CDR1 reads SGHDT; CDR2 reads YYEEEE. Trimming cost V 4 bases and J 2 bases, with 12 bases left between them. There are 14 residues in the CDR3. The CDR3 DNA sequence: TGTGCCAGCAGCCCCCGGGACCTACAAGAGACCCAGTACTTC. This encodes CASSPRDLQETQYF. Looking up the rest from reference TRBV5-6 and TRBJ2-5 gives the full variable domain: DAGVTQSPTHLIKTRGQQVTLRCSPKSGHDTVSWYQQALGQGPQFIFQYYEEEERQRGNFPDRFSGHQFPNYSSELNVNALLLGDSALYLCASSPRDLQETQYFGPGTRLLVL.

This clone was found once. V gene TRBV6-6 combines with J gene TRBJ2-7, with a tentative D call TRBD1 (5 bases). V lost 5 bases and J lost 2, with 16 bases in between. Germline V gene sequence: CDR1 MNHNY, CDR2 SVGAGI (reference sequence). The CDR3 length is 15 residues. DNA for the CDR3: TGTGCCAGCAGTACATCTGAGACAGAAGCCTACGAGCAGTACTTC. Amino acid sequence: CASSTSETEAYEQYF.

V usage is TRBV28 and J usage is TRBJ2-7; 7 nucleotides align to TRBD1. Germline V gene data show CDR1 as MDHEN and CDR2 as SYDVKM. The J segment lost 5 bases and the V segment lost 2 bases, leaving 12 bases of the junction unmatched. The CDR3 runs to 16 residues. The CDR3: CASSLGTTGSRHEQYF. In nucleotides, the CDR3 is TGTGCCAGCAGTTTAGGGACGACAGGGAGTCGCCACGAGCAGTACTTC.

The rearrangement links TRBV19 to TRBJ2-5, with TRBD1 matching 9 bases. The CDR3 totals 17 residues. Germline CDR1 reads LNHDA; CDR2 reads SQIVND (reference sequence). The V and J ends lost 6 bases and 0 bases, in that order; junction bases with no gene match: 11. DNA for the CDR3: TGTGCCAGTAGCCCAGGACAGGGGAAGGTGAACCAAGAGACCCAGTACTTC. Translating it yields CASSPGQGKVNQETQYF. Looking up the rest from reference TRBV19 and TRBJ2-5 gives the full variable domain: DGGITQSPKYLFRKEGQNVTLSCEQNLNHDAMYWYRQDPGQGLRLIYYSQIVNDFQKGDIAEGYSVSREKKESFPLTVTSAQKNPTAFYLCASSPGQGKVNQETQYFGPGTRLLVL.

This chain joins TRBV4-1 and TRBJ2-7; 11 bases match TRBD1. Germline values: CDR1 MGHRA, CDR2 YSYEKL. With 3 bases clipped from V and 4 bases from J, the junction kept 5 bases outside the gene matches. CDR3 length: 15 amino acids. Here the CDR3 reads CASSQPGQGVYEQYF. The DNA for the CDR3 is TGCGCCAGCAGCCAGCCGGGACAGGGGGTATACGAGCAGTACTTC.

DNA for the CDR3: TGTGCCAGCAGTGGCCCCGTAAGCCCTCGTACTGAAGCTTTCTTT. Its protein product is CASSGPVSPRTEAFF. V gene TRBV28 combines with J gene TRBJ1-1; D unclear. Trimming removed 5 bases from V and 5 bases from J, with 18 bases in between. CDR1 MDHEN and CDR2 SYDVKM come from the germline V gene. This CDR3 region has 15 residues.

The chain combines TRBV6-1 with TRBJ2-6; D is uncertain. The CDR3 is made up of 17 amino acids. In germline, CDR1 is MNHNS, CDR2 SASEGT. The V and J ends lost 2 bases and 1 base respectively, with 12 bases between them. The CDR3 sequence is CASSERRKTSGANVLTF. In DNA form, the CDR3 reads TGTGCCAGCAGTGAACGAAGGAAGACATCTGGGGCCAACGTCCTGACTTTC.

The chain uses TRBV5-8 and TRBJ2-5; a weak D match, TRBD1 (6 bases). Germline CDR1 SGHTS, CDR2 YDEGEE. This CDR3 is built from 13 residues. Deletions cut 5 bases from V and 5 bases from J, with 13 bases between. This CDR3 reads CASRRGMGETQYF. DNA of the CDR3: TGTGCCAGCAGAAGGGGGATGGGGGAGACCCAGTACTTC.

The chain is built from TRBV28 and TRBJ1-2, with D tentatively TRBD1 (5 bases). The germline V gene has CDR1 MDHEN and CDR2 SYDVKM. V was shortened by 2 bases and J by 5 bases, with 12 bases between the two germline ends. CDR3 size: 14 residues. This CDR3 reads CASSLQGPGYGYTF. In DNA, the CDR3 is TGTGCCAGCAGTTTACAGGGCCCAGGATATGGCTACACCTTC.

The chain couples TRBV5-1 to TRBJ2-1; the D gene is possibly TRBD2 (5 bases). V lost 4 bases, J lost 0 bases, and 11 bases lay in between. This CDR3 comprises 15 residues. Germline loops: CDR1 SGHRS, CDR2 YFSETQ. CDR3 protein: CASSQVGSSYNEQFF. The CDR3 DNA is TGCGCCAGCAGCCAGGTGGGGAGCTCCTACAATGAGCAGTTCTTC.

The rearrangement joins TRBV20-1 to TRBJ2-4; D unclear. The germline V gene has CDR1 DFQATT and CDR2 SNEGSKA (reference sequence). Between the trimmed V and J ends, which lost 5 bases and 5 bases, there was a span of 7 bases. This CDR3 has 11 amino acids. The CDR3 nucleotides are TGCAGTGCTCCCACGGAAAACATTCAGTACTTC. Amino acid sequence: CSAPTENIQYF.